This is a list of T cell receptor beta chains from one sample in a study of human T cells and chemical hapten exposure. TCRdb redid the calling of the RACE reads with MiXCR, one entry per CDR3 protein. This sample yields approximately 73,000 distinct CDR3 sequences, of which approximately 10% are seen a single time; around 1.5% belongs to the top ten. Sequenced material: whole blood, taken in connection with sensitization to the hapten diphenylcyclopropenone (DPC). Receptors originate from a woman in her fifties or sixties with alopecia areata. Some clones in this sample may be carry-over from other donors' samples. The CDR3 runs from the conserved cysteine through the conserved F or W. Each record gives: J gene, V gene, clone size, D gene, CDR3 DNA, CDR3 protein. D genes are given only for firm matches. A clone size is listed for some rows: how often the clone was seen (once, few, many), or a class if it is expanded.

TRBJ1-3 | TRBV11-2 | few | TRBD1 | TGTGCCAGCAGCCACAACAGGGGGACGGCTGGAAACACCATATATTTT | CASSHNRGTAGNTIYF
TRBJ1-5 | TRBV12-3/TRBV12-4 | NA | NA | TGTGCCAGCAGTCGAAGTGGGAATCAGCCCCAGCATTTT | CASSRSGNQPQHF
TRBJ2-6 | TRBV19 | many | NA | TGTGCCAGTAGTATACCACAGGGTGCTGGGGCCAACGTCCTGACTTTC | CASSIPQGAGANVLTF
TRBJ1-4 | TRBV29-1 | NA | NA | TGCAGCGTTTCAACAGGGAGTGAAAAACTGTTTTTT | CSVSTGSEKLFF
TRBJ2-7 | TRBV14 | many | NA | TGTGCCAGCAGCCATGGACTCTCCTACGAGCAGTACTTC | CASSHGLSYEQYF
TRBJ2-4 | TRBV12-3/TRBV12-4 | NA | NA | TGTGCCAGCAGTTACGGAAGGCAGGGTCAAAACATTCAGTACTTC | CASSYGRQGQNIQYF
TRBJ2-1 | TRBV18 | few | TRBD2 | TGTGCCAGCTCACCACCTAGCGGGAGCGGAAATGAGCAGTTCTTC | CASSPPSGSGNEQFF
TRBJ2-1 | TRBV15 | NA | NA | TGTGCCATCGGGACCCTCCCGTACAATGAGCAGTCCTTC | CAIGTLPYNEQSF
TRBJ1-2 | TRBV29-1 | many | NA | TGCAGCGTTCCCCCGGGACCGAACTATGGCTACACCTTC | CSVPPGPNYGYTF
TRBJ2-1 | TRBV11-3 | NA | NA | TGTGCCAGCAGCTTAGTTTCCCGGGGCGGTGAGCAGTTCTTC | CASSLVSRGGEQFF
TRBJ1-2 | TRBV4-3 | many | TRBD1 | TGCGCCAGCAGCCCCGACAGGGGGCATAACTATGGCTACACCTTC | CASSPDRGHNYGYTF
TRBJ1-1 | TRBV18 | many | NA | TGTGCCAGCTCGCCCCCCGGGACAACCACTGAAGCTTTCTTT | CASSPPGTTTEAFF
TRBJ2-1 | TRBV3-1 | few | TRBD2 | TGTGCCAGCAGCCAAGACCCCCCGGCGGGAGGGAAGGCCAATGAGCAGTTCTTC | CASSQDPPAGGKANEQFF
TRBJ2-3 | TRBV29-1 | NA | TRBD2 | TGCAGCGTTACGGCTAGCGGGATTAGCACAGATACGCAGTATTTT | CSVTASGISTDTQYF
TRBJ2-7 | TRBV6-6 | many | NA | TGTGCCAGCAGTTACACGCGACCGGGCCAGCGGGCCACCGAGCAGTACTTC | CASSYTRPGQRATEQYF
TRBJ2-1 | TRBV29-1 | NA | NA | TGCAGCGTTAGGCACACAGGGCCTTCCAATGAGCAGTTCTTC | CSVRHTGPSNEQFF
TRBJ1-1 | TRBV10-3 | many | NA | TGTGCCATCAGTGAGTCGGGAGGGGGCACTGAAGCTTTCTTT | CAISESGGGTEAFF
TRBJ2-1 | TRBV7-6 | NA | NA | TGTGCCAGCAGCCGATGGGACGCCAACAATGAGCAGTTCTTC | CASSRWDANNEQFF
TRBJ2-1 | TRBV29-1 | few | TRBD1 | TGCAGCGTTGGGGGGACAGGGACCGGGCACTCCTACAATGAGCAGTTCTTC | CSVGGTGTGHSYNEQFF
TRBJ2-1 | TRBV11-2 | few | NA | TGTGCCAGCAGCATCTCCTTCGCTAGCAATGAGCAGTTCTTC | CASSISFASNEQFF
TRBJ2-1 | TRBV12-3/TRBV12-4 | NA | TRBD2 | TGTGCCAGCAGTTCCCTAGCGGGAGGGGTTAGTGAGCAGTTCTTC | CASSSLAGGVSEQFF
TRBJ2-2 | TRBV20-1 | NA | TRBD1 | TGCAGTGCTAGAGGGACAGGGATGGACACCGGGGAGCTGTTTTTT | CSARGTGMDTGELFF
TRBJ2-7 | TRBV29-1 | NA | NA | TGCAGCGTTGAAAGGCAGGGGCGCTCCTACGAGCAGTACTTC | CSVERQGRSYEQYF
TRBJ1-3 | TRBV6-5 | NA | NA | TGTGCCAGCACCCGGGACGCCCGCTCTGGAAACACCATATATTTT | CASTRDARSGNTIYF
TRBJ1-3 | TRBV20-1 | NA | NA | TGCAGTGCTAGTGGCGACTTCTCTGGAAACACCATATATTTT | CSASGDFSGNTIYF
TRBJ1-2 | TRBV7-9 | few | NA | TGTGCCAGCAGCCCGCGCCTTACCGGGGGGGGCTATGGCTACACCTTC | CASSPRLTGGGYGYTF
TRBJ2-6 | TRBV14 | NA | NA | TGTGCCAGCAGTCCTGACAGGATTCCCACCTCTGGGGCCAACGTCCTGACTTTC | CASSPDRIPTSGANVLTF
TRBJ2-2 | TRBV11-2 | many | NA | TGTGCCAGCAGCTTAGATCTGCGGGGTCCCGGGGAGCTGTTTTTT | CASSLDLRGPGELFF
TRBJ2-3 | TRBV6-1 | NA | NA | TGTGCCAGCAGTCTAGATCCCCGGGGCACAGATACGCAGTATTTT | CASSLDPRGTDTQYF
TRBJ1-3 | TRBV6-5 | NA | NA | TGTGCCAGCAGTCGCGACAGGCTCTCTGGAAACACCATATATTTT | CASSRDRLSGNTIYF
TRBJ2-1 | TRBV28 | NA | NA | TGTGCCAGCAGTCCGGCCGGGCCCTCGGGCGATGAGCAGTTCTTC | CASSPAGPSGDEQFF
TRBJ1-5 | TRBV18 | many | NA | TGTGCCAGCTCACCCCCGGGGGGGGTCGGCAATCAGCCCCAGCATTTT | CASSPPGGVGNQPQHF
TRBJ1-5 | TRBV20-1 | few | TRBD1 | TGCAGTGCTAGACCTGGACAGGTCAATCAGCCCCAGCATTTT | CSARPGQVNQPQHF
TRBJ1-6 | TRBV5-5 | few | NA | TGTGCCAGCAGCTTCCTCTCTACTAGTTCACCCCTCCACTTT | CASSFLSTSSPLHF
TRBJ1-5 | TRBV20-1 | NA | NA | TGCAGTGCTAGGGCGGGGGCTGGCAATCAGCCCCAGCATTTT | CSARAGAGNQPQHF
TRBJ2-1 | TRBV29-1 | few | TRBD2 | TGCAGCGTTGAATTCGCGCTAGCGGGCCTTCAAAGGGAGCAGTTCTTC | CSVEFALAGLQREQFF
TRBJ2-5 | TRBV7-6 | many | NA | TGTGCCAGCAGCTCGCCCCGCAGCCCTCAGACCCAGTACTTC | CASSSPRSPQTQYF
TRBJ2-7 | TRBV20-1 | NA | TRBD2 | TGCAGTGCGACCGGGACTAGCGGAATCTACGAGCAGTACTTC | CSATGTSGIYEQYF
TRBJ2-3 | TRBV18 | few | TRBD2 | TGTGCCAGCTCATTACTTAGCGGGGAAAGAAGCACAGATACGCAGTATTTT | CASSLLSGERSTDTQYF
TRBJ2-1 | TRBV6-1 | NA | TRBD2 | TGTGCCAGCAGCTTGCCCCTAGCGGCCTACAATGAGCAGTTCTTC | CASSLPLAAYNEQFF
TRBJ1-1 | TRBV7-9 | many | NA | TGTGCCAGCAGGGGATCAGGGGCCACTGAAGCTTTCTTT | CASRGSGATEAFF
TRBJ2-3 | TRBV29-1 | many | NA | TGCAGCGTCACCGACAGTTTCCGGGCAGATACGCAGTATTTT | CSVTDSFRADTQYF
TRBJ1-3 | TRBV12-3/TRBV12-4 | NA | NA | TGTGCCAGCCACGGGGGAAACACCATATATTTT | CASHGGNTIYF
TRBJ2-1 | TRBV6-1 | NA | TRBD2 | TGTGCCAGCAGTGAAGCAACTAGCGGGAGCTATGAGCAGTTCTTC | CASSEATSGSYEQFF
TRBJ1-6 | TRBV5-1 | many | NA | TGCGCCAGCAGCCCCGCCGGGGAAAGATCACCCCTCCACTTT | CASSPAGERSPLHF
TRBJ2-7 | TRBV12-3/TRBV12-4 | NA | TRBD2 | TGTGCCAGCGCCTTGGGCGGGAGGACCCCCTCCTACGAGCAGTACTTC | CASALGGRTPSYEQYF
TRBJ2-7 | TRBV5-1 | NA | NA | TGCGCCAGCAGCCACTCGGGACCCTCCTACGAGCAGTACTTC | CASSHSGPSYEQYF
TRBJ1-2 | TRBV7-9 | NA | TRBD1 | TGTGCCAGCAGCTCTACAGGGGGAGATGGCTACACCTTC | CASSSTGGDGYTF
TRBJ1-1 | TRBV18 | NA | TRBD1 | TGTGCCAGCTCACAGGGGACAGGGGGTTCCACTCCACCTAGGACTGAAGCTTTCTTT | CASSQGTGGSTPPRTEAFF